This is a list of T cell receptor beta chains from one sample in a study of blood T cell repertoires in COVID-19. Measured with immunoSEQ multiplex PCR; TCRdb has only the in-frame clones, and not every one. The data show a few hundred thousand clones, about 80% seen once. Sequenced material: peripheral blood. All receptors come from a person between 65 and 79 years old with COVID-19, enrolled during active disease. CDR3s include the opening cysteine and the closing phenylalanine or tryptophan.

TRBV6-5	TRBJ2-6	CASSLNSGANVLTF
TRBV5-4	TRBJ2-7	CASSKGTGVMYEQYF
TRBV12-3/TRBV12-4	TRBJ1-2	CASSFRGNYGYTF
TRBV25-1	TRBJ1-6	CASSADYRDTYNSPLHF
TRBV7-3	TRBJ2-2	CASSLTAGGKVGTGELFF
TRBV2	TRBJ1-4	CASSRTGTPLNEKLFF
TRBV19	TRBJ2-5	CASSITGGQETQYF
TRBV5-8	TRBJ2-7	CASSLYSGGSYEQYF
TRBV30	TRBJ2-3	CAWNGISGSLNTQYF
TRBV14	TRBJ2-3	CASSQHWSPSGRPDTQYF
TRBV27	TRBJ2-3	CASRRTSTDTQYF